Reported below is one TCR beta chain. The source of the sample is a study of blood T cell repertoires in COVID-19. Study at large: Sites in the United States, Italy and Spain provided acute and convalescent COVID-19 samples. T cells, B-cell-depleted T cells, or PBMCs provided the cDNA or gDNA that served as material.

The method was immunoSEQ multiplex PCR; TCRdb's version includes in-frame clones alone and lacks a portion of them. The sample gives about 91,000 clones, approximately 90% of which show up once; around 4.9% is in the top ten. The sequence was obtained from a woman aged 80 or older with active COVID-19. Sample: peripheral blood.

This CDR3 reads CASNLTPGRPQHF. CDR3 bases: TGTGCCAGTAATCTTACCCCAGGGCGGCCCCAGCATTTT. This chain joins TRBV19 and TRBJ1-5; TRBD1 is a possible D gene (5 bases). V shed 7 bases and J shed 9 bases, with 16 bases lying between them. The CDR3 covers 13 residues. Germline CDR1 is LNHDA and CDR2 is SQIVND (reference sequence).